This section outlines one T cell receptor beta chain sequence together with its context. Amplified material comprised TCR beta CDR3 regions derived from RNA transcripts. The first-round RT-PCR employed HTBI primers together with the Qiagen OneStep RT-PCR kit. A multiplex PCR was then performed as the second round. TCRdb used MiXCR to reprocess the multiplex PCR reads, holding one entry per CDR3 protein. Here the sample spans around 400,000 distinct CDR3 sequences, more than 20% being singletons. The record originates from a study of Graves' ophthalmopathy and Graves' hyperthyroidism. This TCR was sampled from a woman between 18 and 29 years old with stable Graves' hyperthyroidism. What was sequenced was peripheral blood.

In nucleotides, the CDR3 is TGTGCCAGCAGTTTATCCTCGACCCCGAAACATGGCTACACCTTC. Amino acids: CASSLSSTPKHGYTF. V is TRBV12-3 or TRBV12-4 and J is TRBJ1-2, with D uncertain. The CDR3 has 15 amino acids. V lost 2 bases and J lost 6, with 16 bases in between.